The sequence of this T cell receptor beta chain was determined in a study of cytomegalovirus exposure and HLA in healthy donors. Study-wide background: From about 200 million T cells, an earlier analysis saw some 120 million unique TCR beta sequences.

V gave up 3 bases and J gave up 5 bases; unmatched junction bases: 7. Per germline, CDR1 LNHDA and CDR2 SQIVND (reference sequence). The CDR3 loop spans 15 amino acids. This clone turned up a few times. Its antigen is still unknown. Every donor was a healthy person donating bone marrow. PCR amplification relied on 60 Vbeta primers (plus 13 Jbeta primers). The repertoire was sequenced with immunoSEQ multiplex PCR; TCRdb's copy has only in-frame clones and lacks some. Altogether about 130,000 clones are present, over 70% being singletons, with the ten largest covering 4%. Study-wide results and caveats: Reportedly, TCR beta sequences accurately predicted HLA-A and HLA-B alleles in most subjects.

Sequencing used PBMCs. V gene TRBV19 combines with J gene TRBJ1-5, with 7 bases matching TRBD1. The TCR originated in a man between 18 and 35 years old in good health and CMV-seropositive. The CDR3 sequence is CASSIPPGQHQPQHF. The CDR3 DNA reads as TGTGCCAGTAGTATTCCCCCGGGACAGCATCAGCCCCAGCATTTT.